This TCR beta chain stems from a study of identical twins. Overall study results and limits: Fewer insertions characterized abundant cord blood beta clonotypes, whereas memory repertoires showed none. Conclusions leaned on cross-sectional statistical analysis and did not track the same donors over time. Excess low generation probability was seen in twin-shared out-of-frame alpha sequences.

This clonotype was observed at least ten times. What it binds is unknown. V lost 1 base and J lost 4, with 14 bases in between. This CDR3 region has 16 residues. Using its own MiXCR run on the 5' RACE reads, TCRdb lists one record per CDR3 protein. Found here are roughly 690,000 distinct CDR3 sequences, around 21% of them singletons; the top ten hold 4% to 4.5%. These data also featured in a second study, about T cells expressing NK-cell markers. This second study notes: Seven HCMV-seropositive donors and one seronegative donor made up the eight sequenced donors.

Sequencing used PBMCs. This receptor was obtained from a young woman in good health. The J gene is TRBJ2-1, the V gene TRBV12-3 or TRBV12-4; D may be TRBD1 (5 bases). DNA of the CDR3: TGTGCCAGCAGTTTAGTCCCGAGAGACAGTTACAATGAGCAGTTCTTC. Amino acid sequence: CASSLVPRDSYNEQFF.